This is a list of T cell receptor beta chains from one sample in a study of blood T cell repertoires in COVID-19. Data came from immunoSEQ multiplex PCR; TCRdb stores just in-frame clones and leaves some out. The sample lists under 150,000 clones, around 90% occurring once. The sequenced material came from peripheral blood. These receptors were collected from a woman aged 45-65 years with acute or convalescent COVID-19. The CDR3 runs from the conserved cysteine through the conserved F or W. The D gene is left open where the match is weak. Only part of the rows carry a size: once, few, many, or a class if the clone is expanded.

size: .
D: TRBD2
V: TRBV9
J: TRBJ2-1
DNA: TGTGCCAGCAGCGTAGAACTAGCGGTGTATGGCAATGAGCAGTTCTTC
CDR3: CASSVELAVYGNEQFF

size: .
D: TRBD1
V: TRBV24-1
J: TRBJ1-2
DNA: TGTGCCACCAGTGATAGGGGGCTAGGTGGCTACACCTTC
CDR3: CATSDRGLGGYTF

size: .
D: .
V: TRBV11-2
J: TRBJ2-7
DNA: TGTGCCAGCAGCTCTATACCCGAACCCTACGAGCAGTACTTC
CDR3: CASSSIPEPYEQYF

size: few
D: TRBD1
V: TRBV2
J: TRBJ2-7
DNA: TGTGCCGCCGGACAGGGCTCCTACGAGCAGTACTTC
CDR3: CAAGQGSYEQYF

size: .
D: TRBD2
V: TRBV9
J: TRBJ2-1
DNA: TGTGCCAGCAGCGTAGTTCGGGAGGGGGGATACAATGAGCAGTTCTTC
CDR3: CASSVVREGGYNEQFF

size: .
D: .
V: TRBV11-2
J: TRBJ1-1
DNA: TGTGCCAGCAGCTTTCAGACAGCAGAGTTGAACACTGAAGCTTTCTTT
CDR3: CASSFQTAELNTEAFF

size: .
D: TRBD2
V: TRBV30
J: TRBJ2-3
DNA: TGTGCCTGGAAAGTAGCGGGAGGACCTTCTACGCAGTATTTT
CDR3: CAWKVAGGPSTQYF

size: .
D: TRBD2
V: TRBV5-4
J: TRBJ2-1
DNA: TGTGCCAGCAGCGTACGGGGGGGTACCTACAATGAGCAGTTCTTC
CDR3: CASSVRGGTYNEQFF

size: .
D: TRBD1
V: TRBV18
J: TRBJ1-1
DNA: TGTGCCAGCTCAATTAGGACAGGGGAAACGAACACTGAAGCTTTCTTT
CDR3: CASSIRTGETNTEAFF

size: .
D: .
V: TRBV7-9
J: TRBJ2-2
DNA: TGTGCCAGCAGCTCAGGCTTGGTGGCTGGGGAGCTGTTTTTT
CDR3: CASSSGLVAGELFF

size: once
D: TRBD2
V: TRBV6-5
J: TRBJ2-1
DNA: TGTGCCAGCAGAACCTCGGGAGGGCCTGGCAATGAGCAGTTCTTC
CDR3: CASRTSGGPGNEQFF

size: .
D: TRBD1
V: TRBV7-9
J: TRBJ2-7
DNA: TGTGCCAGCAGTCGGGACAGGGGCCACGAGCAGTACTTC
CDR3: CASSRDRGHEQYF

size: .
D: .
V: TRBV29-1
J: TRBJ1-5
DNA: TGCAGCGTTGGCGGAAATAGCAATCAGCCCCAGCATTTT
CDR3: CSVGGNSNQPQHF

size: .
D: .
V: TRBV2
J: TRBJ1-5
DNA: TGTGCCAGCAGGGGGCCTGAAGGGCAGCCCCAGCATTTT
CDR3: CASRGPEGQPQHF

size: .
D: TRBD2
V: TRBV27
J: TRBJ2-3
DNA: TGTGCCAGCAGTAGGTGGACTAGCGGGAGCGGGAATACGCAGTATTTT
CDR3: CASSRWTSGSGNTQYF

size: .
D: .
V: TRBV28
J: TRBJ2-1
DNA: TGTGCCAGCAGTTTTGCGGGACTCAATGAGCAGTTCTTC
CDR3: CASSFAGLNEQFF

size: .
D: TRBD1
V: TRBV7-3
J: TRBJ1-1
DNA: TGTGCCAGCAGCTCCCAAGGACAGGGAGTCGCTGAAGCTTTCTTT
CDR3: CASSSQGQGVAEAFF

size: .
D: .
V: TRBV29-1
J: TRBJ2-1
DNA: TGCAGCGTTAGGCACGGAGGACGTATTGAGCAGTTCTTC
CDR3: CSVRHGGRIEQFF

size: .
D: .
V: TRBV28
J: TRBJ2-7
DNA: TGTGCCAGCAGCCCTGGAGGCTACGAGCAGTACTTC
CDR3: CASSPGGYEQYF

size: few
D: TRBD1
V: TRBV30
J: TRBJ1-4
DNA: TGTGCCTGGAGTCAGGGACAGGGAGCTTTAGGAACCAAACTGTTTTTT
CDR3: CAWSQGQGALGTKLFF

size: .
D: .
V: TRBV25-1
J: TRBJ2-7
DNA: TGTGCCAGCGGGACTCCTTTTGGGCAGTACTTC
CDR3: CASGTPFGQYF

size: .
D: .
V: TRBV4-3
J: TRBJ1-3
DNA: TGCGCCAGCAGCCAAGATCCGCCGGGGGGTGGAAACACCATATATTTT
CDR3: CASSQDPPGGGNTIYF

size: .
D: TRBD2
V: TRBV19
J: TRBJ2-1
DNA: TGTGCCAGTAGTACCGGGACTAGCGGACTCAATGAGCAGTTCTTC
CDR3: CASSTGTSGLNEQFF

size: .
D: TRBD1
V: TRBV7-3
J: TRBJ2-7
DNA: TGTGCCAGCAGCTTTAGCGGGACAGGGGGCTACGAGCAGTACTTC
CDR3: CASSFSGTGGYEQYF

size: .
D: .
V: TRBV28
J: TRBJ1-5
DNA: TGTGCCAGCACACGACAGTTATATCAGCCCCAGCATTTT
CDR3: CASTRQLYQPQHF

size: .
D: .
V: TRBV3-1/TRBV3-2
J: TRBJ1-4
DNA: TGTGCCAGCAGCCAAGAGACCGAAGAGGGTACTAATGAAAAACTGTTTTTT
CDR3: CASSQETEEGTNEKLFF

size: .
D: .
V: TRBV28
J: TRBJ2-5
DNA: TGTGCCAGCAGTCAGGAACCAGGGTTGGAGACCCAGTACTTC
CDR3: CASSQEPGLETQYF

size: .
D: .
V: TRBV28
J: TRBJ2-1
DNA: TGTGCCAGCAGTTCCAAAGCCGTGGGACACCACTACAATGAGCAGTTCTTC
CDR3: CASSSKAVGHHYNEQFF

size: .
D: .
V: TRBV19
J: TRBJ1-2
DNA: TGTGCCAGTAGTACTAGAGTGGCCCAGGGAGGCTACACCTTC
CDR3: CASSTRVAQGGYTF

size: few
D: .
V: TRBV30
J: TRBJ1-1
DNA: TGTGCCTGGAGTTTGACACCTAACACTGAAGCTTTCTTT
CDR3: CAWSLTPNTEAFF

size: .
D: TRBD2
V: TRBV28
J: TRBJ2-7
DNA: TGTGCCAGCCTGACTAGCGGGACAAACTACGAGCAGTACTTC
CDR3: CASLTSGTNYEQYF

size: once
D: TRBD1
V: TRBV12-5
J: TRBJ2-2
DNA: TGTGCTAGTAGGGGACAGGGCCTGACCGGGGAGCTGTTTTTT
CDR3: CASRGQGLTGELFF

size: .
D: .
V: TRBV18
J: TRBJ1-4
DNA: TGTGCCAGCTCACGACAGACAGATCTTACTGAAAAACTGTTTTTT
CDR3: CASSRQTDLTEKLFF

size: .
D: TRBD1
V: TRBV11-2
J: TRBJ2-5
DNA: TGTGCCAGCAGCCACGGACAGGGGAGAGAGACCCAGTACTTC
CDR3: CASSHGQGRETQYF

size: .
D: TRBD1
V: TRBV7-8
J: TRBJ2-6
DNA: TGTGCCAGCAGCTTATCGGACAGGGCTGGCGGGGCCAACGTCCTGACTTTC
CDR3: CASSLSDRAGGANVLTF

size: .
D: TRBD1
V: TRBV6-5
J: TRBJ1-5
DNA: TGTGCCAGCAGCCAGGACAGGGTGGGTCAGCCCCAGCATTTT
CDR3: CASSQDRVGQPQHF

size: once
D: .
V: TRBV27
J: TRBJ2-7
DNA: TGTGCCAGCAGTTTTGGGGAAGGGGAAAGCGAACAGTACTTC
CDR3: CASSFGEGESEQYF

size: .
D: .
V: TRBV30
J: TRBJ2-7
DNA: TGTGCCTGGAGAGGGAAAACGGGGGGCCCCCACGAGCAGTACTTC
CDR3: CAWRGKTGGPHEQYF

size: .
D: TRBD1
V: TRBV19
J: TRBJ1-1
DNA: TGTGCCAGTAGTATCCGGACAGGGGAGACTGAAGCTTTCTTT
CDR3: CASSIRTGETEAFF

size: .
D: .
V: TRBV6-5
J: TRBJ2-1
DNA: TGTGCCAGCAGTATGGGGGGGGGCCTGGAAGAGCAGTTCTTC
CDR3: CASSMGGGLEEQFF

size: .
D: TRBD2
V: TRBV19
J: TRBJ2-3
DNA: TGTGCCAGCACCCGAGCGGGAGTTAGCCCAGATACGCAGTATTTT
CDR3: CASTRAGVSPDTQYF

size: .
D: .
V: TRBV6-5
J: TRBJ1-6
DNA: TGTGCCAGCAGTTTACGCCGAGGGTCACCCCTCCACTTT
CDR3: CASSLRRGSPLHF

size: .
D: TRBD1
V: TRBV27
J: TRBJ2-3
DNA: TGTGCCAGCAGTCTAGACAGGGAGACAGATACGCAGTATTTT
CDR3: CASSLDRETDTQYF

size: .
D: .
V: TRBV10-2
J: TRBJ1-4
DNA: TGCGCCAGCAGTGAATCACAGAATCTTAATGAAAAACTGTTTTTT
CDR3: CASSESQNLNEKLFF

size: .
D: .
V: TRBV3-1/TRBV3-2
J: TRBJ1-5
DNA: TGTGCCAGCAGCCAGGGACTGAATCAGCCCCAGCATTTT
CDR3: CASSQGLNQPQHF

size: .
D: TRBD1
V: TRBV9
J: TRBJ1-6
DNA: TGTGCCAGCAGCGTAGGGACAGGGGATACTAATTCACCCCTCCACTTT
CDR3: CASSVGTGDTNSPLHF

size: once
D: .
V: TRBV6-6
J: TRBJ2-1
DNA: TGTGCCAGCAGTTACTCTGGAGGGTGGAATGAGCAGTTCTTC
CDR3: CASSYSGGWNEQFF

size: .
D: TRBD2
V: TRBV11-2
J: TRBJ2-3
DNA: TGTGCCAGCAGCTTACAACGGGGGGGACTCACAGATACGCAGTATTTT
CDR3: CASSLQRGGLTDTQYF

size: .
D: TRBD2
V: TRBV5-6
J: TRBJ2-3
DNA: TGTGCCAGCAGCTTAAGACTAGCGGGGGGTAATACGCAGTATTTT
CDR3: CASSLRLAGGNTQYF

size: .
D: .
V: TRBV9
J: TRBJ2-1
DNA: TGTGCCAGCAGCGTAGAGCAAGCTTACAATGAGCAGTTCTTC
CDR3: CASSVEQAYNEQFF

size: .
D: .
V: TRBV6-4
J: TRBJ2-5
DNA: TGTGCCAGCAGCCCCACACAGGACCAAGAGACCCAGTACTTC
CDR3: CASSPTQDQETQYF

size: .
D: TRBD2
V: TRBV10-3
J: TRBJ2-3
DNA: TGTGCCATCAGTGGAAGGACTAGCGGGGTTAGCACAGATACGCAGTATTTT
CDR3: CAISGRTSGVSTDTQYF

size: .
D: TRBD1
V: TRBV18
J: TRBJ2-3
DNA: TGTGCCAGCTCACCACCAGGGGGCGAAACAGATACGCAGTATTTT
CDR3: CASSPPGGETDTQYF

size: .
D: TRBD2
V: TRBV5-6
J: TRBJ2-1
DNA: TGTGCCAGTAGACCGGGACTACTATACAATGAGCAGTTCTTC
CDR3: CASRPGLLYNEQFF

size: .
D: TRBD1
V: TRBV10-3
J: TRBJ1-2
DNA: TGTGCCATCAGTCGACAGGGATCGGACTATGGCTACACCTTC
CDR3: CAISRQGSDYGYTF

size: .
D: .
V: TRBV5-1
J: TRBJ1-1
DNA: TGCGCCAGCAGCTTGGCACAGAACACTGAAGCTTTCTTT
CDR3: CASSLAQNTEAFF

size: .
D: .
V: TRBV6-5
J: TRBJ2-7
DNA: TGTGCCAGCAGTTACCCTGGAGACTACGAGCAGTACTTC
CDR3: CASSYPGDYEQYF

size: .
D: TRBD2
V: TRBV2
J: TRBJ2-3
DNA: TGTGCCAGCAGTGAAAAAGGACTAGCGTTCGGCACAGATACGCAGTATTTT
CDR3: CASSEKGLAFGTDTQYF

size: once
D: .
V: TRBV5-1
J: TRBJ1-1
DNA: TGCGCCAGCAGCTTGGATACAGGGATCACTGAAGCTTTCTTT
CDR3: CASSLDTGITEAFF

size: many
D: .
V: TRBV7-9
J: TRBJ2-4
DNA: TGTGCCAGCAGCTCCTTGGAGCCCGCCAAAAACATTCAGTACTTC
CDR3: CASSSLEPAKNIQYF